This TCR beta chain was sequenced in a study of blood T cell repertoires in COVID-19. At the level of the study: Material from acute and convalescent COVID-19 was sourced from the United States, Italy and Spain. The analysed material was cDNA or gDNA that came from T cells, B-cell-depleted T cells, or PBMCs.

Using immunoSEQ multiplex PCR, the repertoire was profiled, and TCRdb retains in-frame clones only, with some absent. The repertoire holds about 130,000 clones, with over 85% as singletons. The material sequenced was peripheral blood. The sequence came from a man aged 45-60 years with active COVID-19.

The CDR3 region is CASSPKGGREYEQFF. As DNA, the CDR3 is TGTGCCAGCAGCCCTAAGGGCGGGAGGGAATATGAGCAGTTCTTC. The chain joins TRBV7-8 to TRBJ2-1; TRBD2 matches at 9 bases. Germline CDR1 reads SGHVS; CDR2 reads FQNEAQ. The CDR3 covers 15 residues. After removal of 5 bases from V and 8 bases from J, the junction contained 10 bases not matched to a gene. Variable domain in full (rest from reference TRBV7-8 and TRBJ2-1): GAGVSQSPRYKVAKRGQDVALRCDPISGHVSLFWYQQALGQGPEFLTYFQNEAQLDKSGLPSDRFFAERPEGSVSTLKIQRTQQEDSAVYLCASSPKGGREYEQFFGPGTRLTVL.